The T cell receptor (beta chain) described here comes from a study of glioma-infiltrating T cells after dendritic cell vaccination. Here immunoSEQ multiplex PCR was the method, and the copy in TCRdb shows in-frame clones only, minus some. The top ten hold around 5.9% of the sample, which has under 100,000 clones, about 79% seen once. The TCR was taken from a human donor with glioblastoma. Sample: blood, taken before dendritic cell vaccination.

The CDR3 is CASSYTTGGGSPLHF. CDR3 bases: TGCGCCAGCAGCTATACTACAGGGGGCGGGTCACCCCTCCACTTT. This chain connects TRBV5-1 to TRBJ1-6; 9 bases align to TRBD1. This CDR3 spans 15 amino acids. The trim removed 3 bases at V and 10 bases at J, leaving 8 bases unmatched. Per germline, CDR1 SGHRS and CDR2 YFSETQ. The full variable domain, its missing parts supplied by reference TRBV5-1 and TRBJ1-6, is KAGVTQTPRYLIKTRGQQVTLSCSPISGHRSVSWYQQTPGQGLQFLFEYFSETQRNKGNFPGRFSGRQFSNSRSEMNVSTLELGDSALYLCASSYTTGGGSPLHFGNGTRLTVT.